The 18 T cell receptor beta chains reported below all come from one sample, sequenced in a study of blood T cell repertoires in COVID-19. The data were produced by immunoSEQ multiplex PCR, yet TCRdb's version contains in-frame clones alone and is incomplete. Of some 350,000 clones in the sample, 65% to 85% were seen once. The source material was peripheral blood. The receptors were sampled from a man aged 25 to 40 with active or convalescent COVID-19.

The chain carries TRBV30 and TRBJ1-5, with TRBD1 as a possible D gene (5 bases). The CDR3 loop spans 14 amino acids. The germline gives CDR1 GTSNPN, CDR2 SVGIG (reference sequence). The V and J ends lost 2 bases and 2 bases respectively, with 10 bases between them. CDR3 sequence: CAWSTGRGNQPQHF. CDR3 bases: TGTGCCTGGAGTACAGGCCGGGGCAATCAGCCCCAGCATTTT. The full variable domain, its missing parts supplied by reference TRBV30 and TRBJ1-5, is SQTIHQWPATLVQPVGSPLSLECTVEGTSNPNLYWYRQAAGRGLQLLFYSVGIGQISSEVPQNLSASRPQDRQFILSSKKLLLSDSGFYLCAWSTGRGNQPQHFGDGTRLSIL.

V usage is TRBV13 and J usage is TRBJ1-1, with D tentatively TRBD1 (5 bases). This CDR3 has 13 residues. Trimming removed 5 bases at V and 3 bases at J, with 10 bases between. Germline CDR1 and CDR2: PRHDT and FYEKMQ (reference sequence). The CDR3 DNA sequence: TGTGCCAGCAGCCGCCAGGGCTACACTGAAGCTTTCTTT. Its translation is CASSRQGYTEAFF.

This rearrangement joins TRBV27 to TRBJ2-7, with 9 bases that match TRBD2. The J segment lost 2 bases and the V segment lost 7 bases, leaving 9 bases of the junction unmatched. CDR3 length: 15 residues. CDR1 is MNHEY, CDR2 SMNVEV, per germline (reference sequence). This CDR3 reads CASTRGREGPYEQYF. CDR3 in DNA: TGTGCCAGCACTCGAGGGCGGGAGGGCCCCTACGAGCAGTACTTC.

This CDR3 is CATSDPTGVSEQFF. The CDR3 coding sequence is TGTGCCACCAGTGACCCTACAGGGGTCTCTGAGCAGTTCTTC. The chain joins TRBV24-1 to TRBJ2-1, with 7 bases lining up with TRBD1. The ends lost 4 bases at V and 9 bases at J; junction bases unmatched: 8. CDR1 and CDR2 (germline): KGHDR, SFDVKD. The CDR3 has 14 residues.

CDR3 nucleotides: TGTGCCAGCAGCCAAGAGGGACAGGACAATCAGCCCCAGCATTTT. This encodes CASSQEGQDNQPQHF. This chain connects TRBV3-1 (or the pseudogene TRBV3-2) to TRBJ1-5, with 8 bases lining up with TRBD1. Per germline, CDR1 LGHDT and CDR2 YNNKEL (reference sequence). V lost 0 bases and J lost 3; bases outside the gene matches: 1. CDR3 length equals 15 residues.

The CDR3 loop is CASRGQGDSPLHF. For the CDR3, the DNA is TGTGCCAGTCGAGGACAGGGGGATTCACCCCTCCACTTT. This chain connects TRBV19 to TRBJ1-6, with 10 bases fitting TRBD1. The CDR3 contains 13 residues. Germline-derived CDR1 and CDR2 are LNHDA and SQIVND (reference sequence). Unmatched junction bases numbered 3, after V lost 8 bases and J lost 8 bases.

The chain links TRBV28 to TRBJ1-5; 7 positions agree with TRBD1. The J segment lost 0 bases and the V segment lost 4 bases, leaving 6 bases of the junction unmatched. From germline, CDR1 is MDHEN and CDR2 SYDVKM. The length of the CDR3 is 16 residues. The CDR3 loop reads CASSSSGTVSNQPQHF. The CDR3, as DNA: TGTGCCAGCAGTTCATCCGGGACAGTTAGCAATCAGCCCCAGCATTTT. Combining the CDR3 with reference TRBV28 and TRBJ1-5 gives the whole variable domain DVKVTQSSRYLVKRTGEKVFLECVQDMDHENMFWYRQDPGLGLRLIYFSYDVKMKEKGDIPEGYSVSREKKERFSLILESASTNQTSMYLCASSSSGTVSNQPQHFGDGTRLSIL.

CDR3 DNA: TGTGCCAGCAGTTCTCGGGACAGCTCTGGAAACACCATATATTTT. Encoded protein: CASSSRDSSGNTIYF. The gene calls are TRBV6-5 and TRBJ1-3; 7 nucleotides match TRBD1. V gave up 4 bases and J gave up 0 bases; unmatched junction bases: 3. The CDR3 totals 15 residues. Germline loops: CDR1 MNHEY, CDR2 SVGAGI.

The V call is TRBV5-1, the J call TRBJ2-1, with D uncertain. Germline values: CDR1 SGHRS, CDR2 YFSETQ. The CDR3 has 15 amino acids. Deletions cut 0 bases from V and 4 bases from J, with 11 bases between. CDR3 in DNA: TGCGCCAGCAGCTTGGCCTCTTCCCCTTACAATGAGCAGTTCTTC. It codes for CASSLASSPYNEQFF.

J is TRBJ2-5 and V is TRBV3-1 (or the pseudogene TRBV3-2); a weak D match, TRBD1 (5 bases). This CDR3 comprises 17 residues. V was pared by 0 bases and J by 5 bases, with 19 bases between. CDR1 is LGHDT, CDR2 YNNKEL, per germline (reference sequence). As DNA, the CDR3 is TGTGCCAGCAGCCAAGATCTGTTGAAGGGGCGCGGTGAGACCCAGTACTTC. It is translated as CASSQDLLKGRGETQYF.

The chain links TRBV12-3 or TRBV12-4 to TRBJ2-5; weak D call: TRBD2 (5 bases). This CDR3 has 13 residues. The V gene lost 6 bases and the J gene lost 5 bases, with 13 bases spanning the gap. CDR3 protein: CASRKRASETQYF. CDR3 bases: TGTGCCAGCAGAAAGAGGGCGAGTGAGACCCAGTACTTC.

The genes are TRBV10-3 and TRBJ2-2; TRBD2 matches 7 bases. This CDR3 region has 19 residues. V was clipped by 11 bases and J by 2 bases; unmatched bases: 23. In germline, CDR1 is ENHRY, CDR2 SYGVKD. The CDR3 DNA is TGTGCCGCATCGGATCAGGTCGGGAGGTCAGAATTTAACACCGGGGAGCTGTTTTTT. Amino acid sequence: CAASDQVGRSEFNTGELFF.

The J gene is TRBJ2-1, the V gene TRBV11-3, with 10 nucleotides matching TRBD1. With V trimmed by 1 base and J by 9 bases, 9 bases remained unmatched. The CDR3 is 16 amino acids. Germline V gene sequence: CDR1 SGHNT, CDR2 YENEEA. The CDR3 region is CASSLGPGQGKAEQFF. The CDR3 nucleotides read TGTGCCAGCAGCTTAGGGCCGGGACAGGGGAAGGCTGAGCAGTTCTTC. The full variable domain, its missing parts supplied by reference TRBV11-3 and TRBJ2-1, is EAGVVQSPRYKIIEKKQPVAFWCNPISGHNTLYWYLQNLGQGPELLIRYENEEAVDDSQLPKDRFSAERLKGVDSTLKIQPAELGDSAVYLCASSLGPGQGKAEQFFGPGTRLTVL.

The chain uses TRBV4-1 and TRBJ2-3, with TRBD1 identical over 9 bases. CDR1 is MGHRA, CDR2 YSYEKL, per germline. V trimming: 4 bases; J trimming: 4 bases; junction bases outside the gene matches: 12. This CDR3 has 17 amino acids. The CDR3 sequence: CASSLKRGDREADTQYF. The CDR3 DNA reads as TGCGCCAGCAGCCTCAAGAGGGGGGACAGGGAAGCAGATACGCAGTATTTT.

CDR3 sequence (DNA): TGTGCCAGCAGCTTGTGGCAACATGACGAGCAGTACTTC. Protein product: CASSLWQHDEQYF. V usage is TRBV7-6 and J usage is TRBJ2-7; D is uncertain. Deletions cut 3 bases from V and 5 bases from J, with 11 bases between. The CDR3 has 13 amino acids. Germline V lookup: CDR1 SGHVS, CDR2 FNYEAQ.

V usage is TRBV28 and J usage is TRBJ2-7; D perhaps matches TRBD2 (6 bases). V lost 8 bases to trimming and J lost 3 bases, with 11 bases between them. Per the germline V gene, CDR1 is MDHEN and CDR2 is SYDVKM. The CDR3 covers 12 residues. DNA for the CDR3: TGTGCCAGCTGGGGACTTAGCTACGAGCAGTACTTC. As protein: CASWGLSYEQYF.

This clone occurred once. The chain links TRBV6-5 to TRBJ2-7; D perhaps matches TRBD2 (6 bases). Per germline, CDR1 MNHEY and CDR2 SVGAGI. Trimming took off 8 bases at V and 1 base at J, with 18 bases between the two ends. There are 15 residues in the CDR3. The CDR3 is CASRILGGSSYEQYF. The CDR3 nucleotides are TGTGCCAGCCGAATCCTTGGGGGGAGTTCCTACGAGCAGTACTTC.

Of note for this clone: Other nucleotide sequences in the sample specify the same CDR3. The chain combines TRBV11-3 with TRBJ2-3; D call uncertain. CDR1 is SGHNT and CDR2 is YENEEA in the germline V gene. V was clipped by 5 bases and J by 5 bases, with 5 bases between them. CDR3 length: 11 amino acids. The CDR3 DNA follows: TGTGCCAGCAGCCTCAGAGATACGCAGTATTTT. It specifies CASSLRDTQYF.